This entry is about one TCR beta chain. The record originates from a study of monozygotic twins with inflammatory bowel disease. For each CDR3 protein, TCRdb gives one entry from its re-call of the 5' RACE reads, without DNA. The listing contains 200,000 to 250,000 distinct CDR3 sequences. No T cells were sorted before total RNA was taken from whole blood. The material sequenced was blood. The sequence came from a human donor with ulcerative colitis or Crohn's disease, or a healthy co-twin of an affected twin (not recorded which).

This CDR3 is CSALMGGSGNTIYF. The chain joins TRBV20-1 to TRBJ1-3; TCRdb reports TRBD1, a call that lacks DNA to check it against. The CDR3 sequence is 14 residues long. Germline loops: CDR1 DFQATT, CDR2 SNEGSKA (reference sequence).